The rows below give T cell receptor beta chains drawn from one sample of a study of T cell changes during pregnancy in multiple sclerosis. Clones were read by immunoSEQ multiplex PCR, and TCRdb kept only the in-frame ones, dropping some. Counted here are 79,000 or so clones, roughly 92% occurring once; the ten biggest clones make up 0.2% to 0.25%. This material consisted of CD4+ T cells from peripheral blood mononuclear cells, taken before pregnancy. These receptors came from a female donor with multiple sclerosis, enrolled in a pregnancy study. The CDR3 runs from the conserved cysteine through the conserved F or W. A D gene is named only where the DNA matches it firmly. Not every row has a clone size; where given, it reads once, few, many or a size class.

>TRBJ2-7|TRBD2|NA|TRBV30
TGTGCCTGGGGGCGGGAGTTTTACGAGCAGTACTTC
CAWGREFYEQYF
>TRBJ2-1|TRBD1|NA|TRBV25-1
TGTGCCAGCAGTATCGGGACAGGGAGGAATGAGCAGTTCTTC
CASSIGTGRNEQFF
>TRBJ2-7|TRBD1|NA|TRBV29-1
TGCAGCGTGGAAGTACAGGGGTTCGAGCAGTACTTC
CSVEVQGFEQYF
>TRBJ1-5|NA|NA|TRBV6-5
TGTGCCAGCAGTTACGGAGGGAATAGCAATCAGCCCCAGCATTTT
CASSYGGNSNQPQHF
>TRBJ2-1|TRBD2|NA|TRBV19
TGTGCCAGTAGTCCGGCGGGACTAGCGGGAGGGCCCCATGAGCAGTTCTTC
CASSPAGLAGGPHEQFF
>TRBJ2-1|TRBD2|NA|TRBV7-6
TGTGCCAGCAGCCCGACTAGCGGGGCCTACAATGAGCAGTTCTTC
CASSPTSGAYNEQFF
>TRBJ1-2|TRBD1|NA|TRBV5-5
TGTGCCAGCAGCTTGGACAGGGGCTACCTCACCTTC
CASSLDRGYLTF
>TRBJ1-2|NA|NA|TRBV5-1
TGCGCCAGCAGCTTGGCGGCGGCTTATGGCTACACCTTC
CASSLAAAYGYTF
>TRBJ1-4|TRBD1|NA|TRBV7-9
TGTGCCAGCAGTCCCGACAGGGCCGGTGAAAAACTGTTTTTT
CASSPDRAGEKLFF
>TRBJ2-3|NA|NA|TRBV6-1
TGTGCCAGCATACAGACAGATACGCAGTATTTT
CASIQTDTQYF
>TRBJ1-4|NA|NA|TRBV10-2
TGCGCCAGCAGTGACAACAGCCAGAATGAAAAACTGTTTTTT
CASSDNSQNEKLFF
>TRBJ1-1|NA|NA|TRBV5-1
TGCGCCAGCAGCTTGGAAGGTGGCAGGGCCACTGAAGCTTTCTTT
CASSLEGGRATEAFF
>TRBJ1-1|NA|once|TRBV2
TGTGCCAGCAGTGTGCGGCAGCTGAACACTGAAGCTTTCTTT
CASSVRQLNTEAFF
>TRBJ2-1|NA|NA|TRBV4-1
TGCGCCAGCAGCCAACTGGACATTATGGCCTACAATGAGCAGTTCTTC
CASSQLDIMAYNEQFF
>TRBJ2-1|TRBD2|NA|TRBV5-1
TGCGCCAGCAGCCCCCCACTAGCGGGAGGAAACAATGAGCAGTTCTTC
CASSPPLAGGNNEQFF
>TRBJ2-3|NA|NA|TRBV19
TGTGCCAGTAGTAATTTTCGGGGATTTGGCACAGATACGCAGTATTTT
CASSNFRGFGTDTQYF
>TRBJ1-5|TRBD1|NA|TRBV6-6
TGTGCCAGCAGTCCGGGACAGGGGCTTAGCAATCAGCCCCAGCATTTT
CASSPGQGLSNQPQHF
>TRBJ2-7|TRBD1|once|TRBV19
TGTGCCAGTAGCGGACAGGGTATTTACGAGCAGTACTTC
CASSGQGIYEQYF
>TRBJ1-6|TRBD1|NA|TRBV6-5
TGTGCCAGCAGTTACCGAGGGACAGAAGGGATCCACTTT
CASSYRGTEGIHF
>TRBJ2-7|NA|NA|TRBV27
TGTGCCAGCAGTTCGGACAGCTACGAGCAGTACTTC
CASSSDSYEQYF
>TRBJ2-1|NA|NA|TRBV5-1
TGCGCCAGCAGCCGCGCACCGACAGGTCATAGCTCCTACAATGAGCAGTTCTTC
CASSRAPTGHSSYNEQFF
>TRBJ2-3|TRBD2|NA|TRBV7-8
TGTGCCAGCAGCTTACCCCTCCCGGGTAGCGGGGCAACAGATACGCAGTATTTT
CASSLPLPGSGATDTQYF
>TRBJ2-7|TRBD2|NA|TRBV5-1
TGCGCCAGCAGCCCTAGCGGGGGGCGCGAGCAGTACTTC
CASSPSGGREQYF
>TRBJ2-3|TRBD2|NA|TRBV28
TGTGCCAGCAGTCCTAGCGGAACTAGCACAGATACGCAGTATTTT
CASSPSGTSTDTQYF
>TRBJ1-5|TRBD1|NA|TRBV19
TGTGCCAGTAGTATGCCCAGGGGGTTCCTCCATCAGCCCCAGCATTTT
CASSMPRGFLHQPQHF
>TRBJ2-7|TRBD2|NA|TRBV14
TGTGCCAGCAGCCAAGAGGACACGGGAGGGGGTTACGAGCAGTACTTC
CASSQEDTGGGYEQYF
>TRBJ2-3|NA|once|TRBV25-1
TGTGCCAGCAGAGGTCGAGCGGGTACAGGTTCTGGCACAGATACGCAGTATTTT
CASRGRAGTGSGTDTQYF